This T cell receptor (beta chain) was documented in a study of identical twins. With respect to this clonotype: Its antigen is unidentified.

Overall study findings and caveats: Zero-insertion results could be subject to partial confounding by invariant MAIT and iNKT cells. Modelling underestimated the level of out-of-frame TCR alpha sharing observed in monozygotic twins. Twin pairs had excess sharing that was weaker in beta out-of-frame sequences.

MiXCR, applied by TCRdb to the 5' RACE reads, yields one record per CDR3 protein. The data contain about 530,000 distinct CDR3 sequences, about a fifth of them singletons. A further study also used this sample, focusing on yellow fever vaccine responses in identical twins.

The specimen was CD4+ T cells sorted from blood. The receptor comes from a woman aged 18-29 years in good health.

In nucleotides, the CDR3 is TGTGCCAGCAGCTTAGTTCCCTCAGTGGAACAGTACTTC. Translating gives CASSLVPSVEQYF. V is TRBV7-9 and J is TRBJ2-7; D unresolved. CDR1 and CDR2 (germline): SEHNR, FQNEAQ (reference sequence). The CDR3 has 13 amino acids. Trimming stripped 1 base from V and 10 bases from J, with 14 bases between.